These 15 T cell receptor beta chains came from one sample sequenced in a study of cytomegalovirus exposure and HLA in healthy donors. PCR involved 60 Vbeta and 13 Jbeta primers. Method: immunoSEQ multiplex PCR; TCRdb's copy keeps in-frame clones and lacks some. This table holds roughly 120,000 clones, around 75% found once. Sequenced input: PBMCs. The receptor source for this set is a woman aged 25 to 39 in good health and CMV-seronegative.

This chain joins TRBV11-2 and TRBJ2-7; weak D call: TRBD1 (6 bases). CDR1 is SGHAT, CDR2 FQNNGV, per germline. V was pared by 7 bases and J by 4 bases, with 8 bases between. CDR3 length equals 11 residues. CDR3 region: CASTDRYEQYF. CDR3 in DNA: TGTGCCAGCACTGACAGGTACGAGCAGTACTTC.

The rearrangement joins TRBV4-1 to TRBJ1-6; tentatively, D is TRBD1 (5 bases). This CDR3 spans 15 amino acids. V was cut by 1 base and J by 14 bases, with 18 bases left in between. The germline V gene encodes CDR1 MGHRA and CDR2 YSYEKL. CDR3 residues: CASSQAEGRGGSLHF. CDR3 nucleotide sequence: TGCGCCAGCAGCCAAGCGGAGGGGAGGGGAGGATCCCTCCACTTT.

The V and J genes are TRBV4-1 and TRBJ1-1; D is undetermined. The CDR3 contains 15 residues. Trimming cost V 4 bases and J 1 base, with 13 bases left between them. In germline, CDR1 is MGHRA, CDR2 YSYEKL. CDR3 residues: CASSLPGFRNTEAFF. CDR3 sequence (DNA): TGCGCCAGCAGCCTTCCAGGTTTCAGGAACACTGAAGCTTTCTTT.

The CDR3 DNA follows: TGTGCCAGCAGCGTTTCAGGGGGAAACACCATATATTTT. This translates into CASSVSGGNTIYF. V usage is TRBV9 and J usage is TRBJ1-3, with D tentatively TRBD1 (5 bases). This CDR3 region has 13 residues. The germline V gene has CDR1 SGDLS and CDR2 YYNGEE. Trimming took 2 bases from V and 4 from J, leaving 7 bases between them.

This chain connects TRBV7-9 to TRBJ2-5, with D hard to call. The length of the CDR3 is 13 residues. CDR1 SEHNR and CDR2 FQNEAQ come from the germline V gene (reference sequence). V lost 4 bases and J 5 bases, leaving 11 bases between the germline ends. CDR3 sequence reads: CASSSWASETQYF. The CDR3 DNA sequence: TGTGCCAGCAGCTCGTGGGCCTCGGAGACCCAGTACTTC. The whole variable domain, remainder taken from reference TRBV7-9 and TRBJ2-5, is DTGVSQNPRHKITKRGQNVTFRCDPISEHNRLYWYRQTLGQGPEFLTYFQNEAQLEKSRLLSDRFSAERPKGSFSTLEIQRTEQGDSAMYLCASSSWASETQYFGPGTRLLVL.

The chain is built from TRBV4-1 and TRBJ2-7, with D possibly matching TRBD1 (6 bases). Germline V gene lookup returns CDR1 MGHRA and CDR2 YSYEKL. V lost 0 bases to trimming and J lost 1 base, with 13 bases between them. The CDR3 length is 16 residues. The CDR3: CASSQETAGVSYEQYF. DNA for the CDR3: TGCGCCAGCAGCCAAGAAACGGCAGGGGTATCCTACGAGCAGTACTTC.

This chain uses TRBV10-3 with TRBJ1-5; D uncertain. Trimming left V 6 bases short and J 0 bases short, with 6 bases between. The CDR3 covers 13 residues. CDR1 is ENHRY, CDR2 SYGVKD, per germline. CDR3 sequence reads: CAIRGGSNQPQHF. DNA of the CDR3: TGTGCCATCAGAGGCGGTAGCAATCAGCCCCAGCATTTT.

V gene TRBV5-6 combines with J gene TRBJ2-7; a weak D match, TRBD1 (6 bases). This CDR3 has 15 residues. Trimming removed 0 bases at V and 6 bases at J, with 16 bases between. The germline V gene encodes CDR1 SGHDT and CDR2 YYEEEE. CDR3 sequence reads: CASSLGSRTVLEQYF. In DNA form, the CDR3 reads TGTGCCAGCAGCTTGGGAAGCAGGACAGTTCTCGAGCAGTACTTC.

This clone was seen a few times. The rearrangement links TRBV25-1 to TRBJ1-1; unclear D gene. The CDR3 length is 14 residues. V lost 3 bases, J lost 3 bases, and 11 bases lay in between. The germline V gene encodes CDR1 MGHDK and CDR2 SYGVNS. The CDR3 spells CASSETWGDTEAFF. The CDR3, as DNA: TGTGCCAGCAGTGAGACGTGGGGAGACACTGAAGCTTTCTTT.

The chain combines TRBV2 with TRBJ1-3; TRBD1 might be the D (6 bases). The germline CDR1 and CDR2 sequences are SNHLY and FYNNEI. The V end was cut by 6 bases, the J end by 5 bases, with 17 bases between. There are 15 residues in the CDR3. The CDR3, as DNA: TGTGCCAGCAGAATCGGGACAAAAACTAGAAACACCATATATTTT. Its protein is CASRIGTKTRNTIYF. Variable domain in full (rest from reference TRBV2 and TRBJ1-3): EPEVTQTPSHQVTQMGQEVILRCVPISNHLYFYWYRQILGQKVEFLVSFYNNEISEKSEIFDDQFSVERPDGSNFTLKIRSTKLEDSAMYFCASRIGTKTRNTIYFGEGSWLTVV.

This clone was seen a few times. The gene calls are TRBV30 and TRBJ1-5; D is ambiguous. Trimming took off 0 bases at V and 6 bases at J, with 6 bases between the two ends. The CDR3 covers 12 residues. Looked up from germline, CDR1 is GTSNPN and CDR2 is SVGIG (reference sequence). The CDR3 here is CAWSVPGQPQHF. The CDR3 DNA reads TGTGCCTGGAGTGTACCAGGTCAGCCCCAGCATTTT.

The genes are TRBV7-9 and TRBJ1-1, with 8 bases fitting TRBD1. The V and J ends lost 6 bases and 6 bases, in that order; junction bases with no gene match: 12. The CDR3 has 15 amino acids. Germline V gene data show CDR1 as SEHNR and CDR2 as FQNEAQ (reference sequence). The CDR3 nucleotides read TGTGCCAGCAGGGCCGGGACAGGCCTCTCCGCTGAAGCTTTCTTT. Amino acid sequence: CASRAGTGLSAEAFF.

V is TRBV19 and J is TRBJ1-5, with D unresolved. V lost 4 bases and J 2 bases, leaving 6 bases between the germline ends. The CDR3 runs 13 residues. The germline gives CDR1 LNHDA, CDR2 SQIVND (reference sequence). CDR3 in DNA: TGTGCCAGTAGTAGGCGGGGCAATCAGCCCCAGCATTTT. Encoded protein: CASSRRGNQPQHF.

V gene TRBV29-1 combines with J gene TRBJ1-2, with D unresolved. V was clipped by 1 base and J by 8 bases, with 8 bases between them. This CDR3 contains 11 residues. CDR1 SQVTM and CDR2 ANQGSEA come from the germline V gene. The CDR3 coding sequence is TGCAGCGTTGAAGGGTTGCGGGGCTACACCTTC. Its protein product is CSVEGLRGYTF. The full variable domain, rest sourced from reference TRBV29-1 and TRBJ1-2, is SAVISQKPSRDICQRGTSLTIQCQVDSQVTMMFWYRQQPGQSLTLIATANQGSEATYESGFVIDKFPISRPNLTFSTLTVSNMSPEDSSIYLCSVEGLRGYTFGSGTRLTVV.

The V call is TRBV4-3, the J call TRBJ2-2; 9 bases fit TRBD1. Germline assignment: CDR1 LGHNA and CDR2 YSLEER. The CDR3 is made up of 16 amino acids. The trim removed 5 bases at V and 7 bases at J, leaving 11 bases unmatched. CDR3 sequence: CASSSLTGGDYGELFF. Written as DNA, the CDR3 is TGCGCCAGCAGCTCATTGACAGGGGGAGACTACGGGGAGCTGTTTTTT.